Following are 6 T cell receptor beta chains from one sample sequenced in a study of radiotherapy plus CTLA-4 blockade in lung cancer. This table comes from immunoSEQ multiplex PCR, and its TCRdb copy is limited to in-frame clones, with some not included. This sample has roughly 50,000 clones, with roughly 86% found just once. This material consisted of peripheral blood, taken from a patient treated with radiotherapy plus ipilimumab. The receptors stem from a human donor with non-small cell lung cancer whose response to radiotherapy plus ipilimumab could not be evaluated.

This clone appeared a few times. The V call is TRBV9, the J call TRBJ2-7; D is uncertain. Trimming cost V 7 bases and J 0 bases, with 14 bases left between them. CDR1 is SGDLS and CDR2 is YYNGEE in the germline V gene. The CDR3 runs 14 residues. CDR3 sequence reads: CASAVGLHSYEQYF. CDR3 DNA sequence: TGTGCCAGCGCCGTCGGTCTCCACTCCTACGAGCAGTACTTC.

CDR3: CASSLDRAGYNEQYF. In nucleotides, the CDR3 is TGTGCCAGCAGCTTAGATAGGGCAGGGTACAACGAGCAGTACTTC. This chain links TRBV7-8 with TRBJ2-7; a possible D gene is TRBD1 (5 bases). V lost 1 base, J lost 5 bases, and 15 bases lay in between. Germline V gives CDR1 SGHVS, CDR2 FQNEAQ. This CDR3 comprises 15 residues.

The rearrangement links TRBV4-1 to TRBJ1-4; D is uncertain. This CDR3 region has 11 residues. Germline values: CDR1 MGHRA, CDR2 YSYEKL. V was cut by 4 bases and J by 6 bases, with 3 bases left in between. The CDR3 nucleotides read TGCGCCAGCAGCCCAGATGAAAAACTGTTTTTT. Amino acids: CASSPDEKLFF.

This chain connects TRBV28 to TRBJ2-7; maybe TRBD1 (6 bases). Trimming left V 8 bases short and J 6 bases short, with 14 bases between. CDR3 length: 12 residues. Germline loops: CDR1 MDHEN, CDR2 SYDVKM. The chain's CDR3 is CASRSQGGEQYF. In nucleotides, the CDR3 is TGTGCCAGCCGTTCACAGGGCGGCGAGCAGTACTTC.

The rearrangement links TRBV29-1 to TRBJ2-1; TRBD1 aligns across 7 bases. This CDR3 is 12 amino acids long. Germline V gene data show CDR1 as SQVTM and CDR2 as ANQGSEA. V was pared by 6 bases and J by 6 bases, with 5 bases of the junction left unmatched. The CDR3 spells CSVTGLRNEQFF. The CDR3 DNA sequence: TGCAGCGTGACAGGGCTCCGCAATGAGCAGTTCTTC.

This chain connects TRBV18 to TRBJ1-3, with D perhaps matching TRBD1 (6 bases). The V end was cut by 2 bases, the J end by 0 bases, with 8 bases between. The germline V gene has CDR1 KGHSH and CDR2 LQKENI. The CDR3 is 15 amino acids. This CDR3 is CASSPDRSSGNTIYF. The CDR3 region has the DNA TGTGCCAGCTCACCAGACAGGAGCTCTGGAAACACCATATATTTT.